This T cell receptor beta chain was found in a study of CD8+CD57+ T cells in acquired aplastic anemia. Study-wide results and limits: In common between the patients and the controls were twenty-nine CD8+ CDR3 sequences.

CDR3 length equals 14 residues. The V gene lost 6 bases and the J gene lost 1 base, with 10 bases spanning the gap. The germline gives CDR1 MNHNY, CDR2 SVGAGI (reference sequence). Patients chosen for sequencing had shown CD8+CD57+ cell expansion by flow cytometry. Patient blood was sampled before any therapy had been received. Genomic DNA, serving as template, underwent TCR beta VDJ and CDR3 profiling. Using its own MiXCR run on the reads, TCRdb lists one record per CDR3 protein. The sample records about 200,000 distinct CDR3 sequences, roughly 53% being singletons. This clonotype came up a few times. What it recognizes is unknown.

The clonotype was recovered from a human donor with aplastic anemia. The gene calls are TRBV6-6 and TRBJ1-5, with D maybe TRBD1 (5 bases). Material for sequencing was sorted CD4+, CD8+, or CD8+CD57+ T cells (not recorded which) from PBMCs. CDR3 nucleotides: TGTGCCAGCAGAACCCGGGACAGCAATCAGCCCCAGCATTTT. This codes for CASRTRDSNQPQHF.